The text below deals with one TCR beta chain. Which antigen it targets is not known. The sample holds no much larger clone one base away, and base qualities are not on file. This record comes from a study of cytomegalovirus exposure and HLA in healthy donors (dated by TCRdb to 2015 to 2018). Context from the whole study: An earlier analysis of 587 of the donors reported roughly 300 Gb of sequence data and 117 million unique TCR beta sequences obtained from some 200 million T cells. Class I and class II HLA loci were covered by the typing at four-digit resolution. Across some 400 genotyped donors of the cohort, an average of roughly 250,000 unique TCR beta nucleotide sequences per donor were sequenced, and roughly 18% of those sequences were non-productive. The later analysis used no new phenotypic data to find candidate immune exposures, relying instead on TCR beta sequences and their occurrence across donors. An earlier analysis of 587 of the donors used high-throughput TCR beta sequencing to judge whether each TCR beta V gene segment behaved as functional or pseudogenic. A later genetic analysis took genome-wide SNP genotypes for about three fifths of the 666 donors and used that subset as a discovery cohort. To study patterns of TCR occurrence, a later analysis re-analyzed previously published TCR beta repertoires from 700 or so donors and added high-resolution HLA genotyping. An early release covering 550 to 700 HLA-typed donors comprised 250 to 350 gigabases of sequencing data and roughly 86 million unique TCR sequences. Roughly 5 DR-DQ haplotypes were handled as single units for association and clustering, since linkage in the cohort was strong. Donor age, sex, ethnicity and CMV serostatus were compiled together with the repertoire data. High-throughput TCR immunosequencing, statistical association of individual TCRs with disease status, and machine learning were combined to predict cytomegalovirus infection status. Every discovery cohort repertoire had been produced on one sequencing platform. The number of typed donors differed by locus: 629-630 for A, B, C, DRB1 and DQB1; approximately 540 for DQA1; approximately 600 for DPA1; and about 450 for DPB1. The study was designed to test whether signatures of past pathogen exposure could be identified by cataloging public T cell receptors. Of the approximately 400 genotyped donors, over 70% fell in the genetic ancestry cluster associated with self-reported Caucasian donors. In addition to the first cohort of roughly 670 subjects, a separate validation cohort of under 150 different subjects was used. The study profiled the T cell repertoires of around 700 subjects by immunosequencing and related them to cytomegalovirus serostatus. On the study overall, not on this receptor specifically: Most TCR sequences were observed very rarely across donors, whereas some public TCRs were present in many individuals. In an earlier analysis of around 600 of the donors, most TCR beta V segments were observed in productive rearrangements about 87% or about 30% of the time, broadly matching IMGT annotations. In a later analysis, some 17,000 TCR beta sequences were associated with specific HLA alleles at a false discovery rate of 0.05. A later genetic analysis associated a missense DCLRE1C variant with V-gene and J-gene trimming of TCR beta chains, and an independent cohort replicated the association. Linkage disequilibrium might explain the correlated functional status among segregating V segments, but an unknown experimental factor could not be ruled out. A total of fewer than 200 TCR beta chains were listed by the study as associated with cytomegalovirus. In a later analysis, TCR association rates were found to vary across HLA loci, with the most associated TCRs seen for DRB1 alleles and the fewest for HLA-C alleles. A further reported finding was that TCR beta sequences accurately predicted the HLA-A and HLA-B alleles for most subjects in the first cohort. CMV serostatus was the only immune exposure information available for the cohort. A cluster of highly shared sequence variants was judged likely to be a technical artifact of the sequencing pipeline. A later analysis reported that several top co-occurrence clusters appeared linked to parvovirus B19, influenza, CMV and Epstein-Barr virus. A later analysis found that most CMV-associated TCR beta chains appeared HLA-restricted, with HLA associations seemingly driven largely by CMV exposure. Because HLA typing was unavailable for some donors at each locus, only the typed subset was used in association tests. The presence/absence analyses assumed that sequencing depth was roughly uniform across donors, and that assumption may not be true. The authors suggested that the approach could potentially be generalized to other disease states and immunological phenotypes. Assigning TCR associations to individual alleles was difficult when HLA alleles, especially DR and DQ, strongly co-occurred. This cohort had only TCR beta chains sequenced, and the lack of alpha or paired-chain data limited which features could be detected. A later analysis found that HLA-associated TCR beta chains were more clonally expanded and had lower generation probabilities than equally common non-associated chains. Cytomegalovirus status was reported to be diagnosed by the classifier with high specificity and sensitivity in both the original and validation cohorts. Roughly 15 rarely observed V segments, including chromosome 9 orphons, were excluded from the earlier analysis of several hundred of the donors because counts were too low. In vitro tests confirmed that a few of the cytomegalovirus-associated TCR beta chains recognize cytomegalovirus antigens. A later genetic analysis reported fewer N-insertions in productive TCRs among donors in an Asian-associated ancestry cluster than the roughly 700-donor mean.

In total, about 650 healthy bone marrow donors made up the cohort. All cohort members were sampled while nominally healthy, although unrecorded immune exposures were likely present. The donor tested CMV seropositive, placing the donor among the 289 seropositive members of the cohort. Each donor provided a peripheral blood sample, and peripheral blood mononuclear cells were used for TCR beta sequencing. Genomic DNA was extracted from the blood cell samples with the Qiagen DNeasy Blood Extraction Kit. Libraries were built with the immunoSEQ multiplex PCR assay. The multiplex PCR relied on a mix of 60 forward primers for TCR Vbeta segments and 13 reverse primers for TCR Jbeta segments. Amplification of the CDR3 region of rearranged TCR beta genes was performed with a multiplex PCR assay on genomic DNA. Amplified TCR beta libraries were sequenced as 87-base-pair reads on the Illumina HiSeq System. In the source study's methods: A later analysis counted about 80 million unique TCR beta chains across the 650 to 700 repertoires, and around 12 million of these chains were shared by at least two donors. To remove PCR and sequencing errors, raw reads were error-corrected and collapsed into unique sequences using a nearest-neighbor algorithm that merged closely related sequences. CDR3 sequences were aligned to IMGT reference sequences to assign V, D and J gene segments. For a sequence to be retained, at least a six-nucleotide match to both a V gene segment and a J gene segment was required. A rearrangement counted as productive if the CDR3 had no stop codons and remained in frame with V and J, and every other rearrangement counted as non-productive. Following IMGT convention, CDR3 was defined as the stretch from the second conserved V-encoded cysteine up to the conserved J-encoded phenylalanine. Sequences without an unambiguous match to a single V gene segment were excluded from the earlier analysis of 500 to 700 of the donors. In an earlier analysis of roughly 500 of the donors, V segments were called functional above 56.7% productive rearrangements and were called segregating when the between-donor standard deviation exceeded 5%. A statistical classification framework was built for diagnosing cytomegalovirus status from the catalog of TCR beta chain sequences. V and J gene assignment, in a later analysis, came from comparing TCR nucleotide sequences with IMGT/GENE-DB human TR gene sequences. The TCRdist pipeline was used in a later analysis to assign CDR3 sequences and most-parsimonious VDJ recombination scenarios. In a later analysis, each TCR beta chain was defined by its CDR3 amino acid sequence together with its V-gene family, and reads without a unique V-gene family were excluded. As a way to deal with suspected cross-contamination and a sequencing artifact, a later analysis dropped hundreds of nucleotide sequences that were highly shared and had low generation probability. For each public chain, a later analysis derived a clonal expansion index from normalized ranks of inferred template counts within each repertoire. In a later analysis, generation probabilities were computed with a VDJ recombination model fitted to out-of-frame rearrangements, and the resulting probabilities were checked against IGoR. Hypergeometric tests were used in a later analysis to score TCR-TCR, TCR-HLA and TCR-CMV co-occurrence, with a repertoire-size bias correction applied to the TCR pairs. To estimate false discovery rates, a later analysis permuted the HLA or CMV assignments 20 times. A later analysis grouped co-occurring TCRs with DBSCAN, adding TCRdist sequence similarity when clustering within HLA-allele-positive subsets. For co-occurrence clustering, repertoires with fewer than 30,000 or more than 120,000 public chains were excluded, along with roughly 5 repertoires with anomalous nucleotide sharing. TCRdb re-hosts the immuneACCESS table, in-frame sequences only. Its copies lack some clones; in the studies checked, an unresolved V gene accounts for under half of them, and the cause for the rest is not known. For V, J and clone size, that table is used; D and trimming come from the DNA. This sample has under 250,000 clones in its table, and around three quarters of those were observed once. Around 4.3% of the sample goes to the ten largest clones.

Sequencing was carried out using PBMCs. The receptor was derived from a woman in her 30s in good health and CMV-seropositive.

CDR3 loop: CASSSGLAGAFSYEQYF. The nucleotide sequence is TGTGCCAGCAGCTCCGGACTAGCGGGCGCATTCTCCTACGAGCAGTACTTC. The V and J segments used are TRBV5-4 and TRBJ2-7, and 11 junctional nucleotides match TRBD2. The germline V gene (reference sequence) sets CDR1 to SGHNT and CDR2 to YYREEE. V is pruned by 3 bases and J by 0 bases, leaving 8 bases of the junction without a gene match. From cysteine to phenylalanine, the CDR3 is 17 amino acids long. Of all the DNA, just the CDR3 is kept, 51 bases in frame from base 1.